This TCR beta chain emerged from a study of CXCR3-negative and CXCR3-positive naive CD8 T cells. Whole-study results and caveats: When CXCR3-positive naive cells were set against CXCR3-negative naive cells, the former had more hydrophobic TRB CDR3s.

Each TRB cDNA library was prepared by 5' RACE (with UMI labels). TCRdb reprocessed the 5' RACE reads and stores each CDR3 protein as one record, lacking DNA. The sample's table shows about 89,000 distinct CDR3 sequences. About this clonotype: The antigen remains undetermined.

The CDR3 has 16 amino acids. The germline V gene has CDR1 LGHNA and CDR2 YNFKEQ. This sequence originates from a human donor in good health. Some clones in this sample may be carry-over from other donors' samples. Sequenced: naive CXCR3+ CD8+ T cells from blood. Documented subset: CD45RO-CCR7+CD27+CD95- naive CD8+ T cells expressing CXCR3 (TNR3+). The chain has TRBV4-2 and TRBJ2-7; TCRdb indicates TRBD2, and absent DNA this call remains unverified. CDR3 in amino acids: CASSQGGTSGRYEQYF.